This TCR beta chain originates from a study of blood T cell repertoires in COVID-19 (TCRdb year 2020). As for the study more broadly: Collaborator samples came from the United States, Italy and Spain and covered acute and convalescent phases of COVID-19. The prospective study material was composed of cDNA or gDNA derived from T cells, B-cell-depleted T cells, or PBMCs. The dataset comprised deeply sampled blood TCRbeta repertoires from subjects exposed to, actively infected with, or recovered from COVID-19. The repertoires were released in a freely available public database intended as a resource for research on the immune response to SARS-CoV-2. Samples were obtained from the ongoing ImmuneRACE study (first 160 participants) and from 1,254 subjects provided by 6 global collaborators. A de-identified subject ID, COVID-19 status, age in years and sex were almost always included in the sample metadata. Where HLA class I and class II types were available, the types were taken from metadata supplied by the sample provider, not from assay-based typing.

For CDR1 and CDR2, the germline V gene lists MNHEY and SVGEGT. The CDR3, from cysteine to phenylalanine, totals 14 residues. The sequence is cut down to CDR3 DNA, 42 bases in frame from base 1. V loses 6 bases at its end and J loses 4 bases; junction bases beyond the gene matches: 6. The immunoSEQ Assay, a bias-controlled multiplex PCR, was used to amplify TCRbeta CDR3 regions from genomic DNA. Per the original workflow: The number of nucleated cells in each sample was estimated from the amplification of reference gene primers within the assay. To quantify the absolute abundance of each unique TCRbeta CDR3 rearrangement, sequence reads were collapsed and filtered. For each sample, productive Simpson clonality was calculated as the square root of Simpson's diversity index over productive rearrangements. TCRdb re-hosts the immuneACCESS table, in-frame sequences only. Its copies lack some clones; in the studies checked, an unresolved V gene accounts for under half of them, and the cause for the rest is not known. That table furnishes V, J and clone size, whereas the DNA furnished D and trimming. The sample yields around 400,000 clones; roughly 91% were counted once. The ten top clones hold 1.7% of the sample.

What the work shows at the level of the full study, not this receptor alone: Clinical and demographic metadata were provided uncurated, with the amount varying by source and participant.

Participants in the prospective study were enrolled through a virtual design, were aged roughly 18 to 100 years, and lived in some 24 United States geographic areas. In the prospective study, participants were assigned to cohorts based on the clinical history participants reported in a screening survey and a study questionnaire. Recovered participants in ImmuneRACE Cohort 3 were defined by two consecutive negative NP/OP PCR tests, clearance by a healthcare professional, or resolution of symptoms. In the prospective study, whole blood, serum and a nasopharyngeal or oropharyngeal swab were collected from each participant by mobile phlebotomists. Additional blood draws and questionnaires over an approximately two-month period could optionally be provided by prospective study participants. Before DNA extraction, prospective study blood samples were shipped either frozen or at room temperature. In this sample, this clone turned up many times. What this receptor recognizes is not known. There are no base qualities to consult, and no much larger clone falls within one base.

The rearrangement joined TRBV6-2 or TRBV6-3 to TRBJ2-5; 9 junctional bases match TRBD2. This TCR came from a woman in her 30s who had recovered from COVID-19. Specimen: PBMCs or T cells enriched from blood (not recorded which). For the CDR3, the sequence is CASSQGLARETQYF. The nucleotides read TGTGCCAGCAGCCAAGGACTAGCGCGAGAGACCCAGTACTTC.